This TCR beta chain was captured by sequencing in a study of T cells in localized non-small cell lung cancer. Study results and caveats: Tumor trailed uninvolved adjacent lung in T cell clonality, which peaked there. Longer overall survival associated with higher blood T cell density; shorter survival with higher adjacent-lung clonality. When the top 100 tumor clones were examined, a median around 50 of them also appeared in the adjacent lung, which was paired and uninvolved.

This table comes from immunoSEQ multiplex PCR, and its TCRdb copy is limited to in-frame clones, with some not included. The sample records around 36,000 clones, 65% to 90% being singletons. V lost 1 base and J 0 bases, leaving 10 bases between the germline ends. This CDR3 is 16 amino acids long. Germline V gives CDR1 SGDLS, CDR2 YYNGEE. Of note for this clone: Its antigen is still unknown.

Material: peripheral blood mononuclear cells, obtained before any cancer treatment. The source of this sequence is an older male donor with stage II lung adenocarcinoma. The rearrangement links TRBV9 to TRBJ1-4; D is undetermined. CDR3 in DNA: TGTGCCAGCAGCGTACCTGGCCGAGCAACTAATGAAAAACTGTTTTTT. Amino acid sequence: CASSVPGRATNEKLFF.